A selection of T cell receptor beta chains follows, all from one sample in a study of cytomegalovirus exposure and HLA in healthy donors. The data were produced by immunoSEQ multiplex PCR, yet TCRdb's version contains in-frame clones alone and is incomplete. The data show under 130,000 clones, approximately 72% seen once. Sample: PBMCs. Receptor source: a man under 40 in good health and CMV-seronegative. CDR3s include the opening cysteine and the closing phenylalanine or tryptophan. Fields, in order: J gene, D gene, clone size, V gene, CDR3 DNA, CDR3 protein. A D gene is named only where the DNA matches it firmly. Clone size is shown for a subset of rows, as once, few, many or a class of expanded clone.

TRBJ2-3	.	.	TRBV7-2	TGTGCCAGCAGCTTACGGCGGTTGGGTGGAGATACGCAGTATTTT	CASSLRRLGGDTQYF
TRBJ2-3	.	.	TRBV30	TGTGCCTGGAGTGTACAGGGCTTGGATACGCAGTATTTT	CAWSVQGLDTQYF
TRBJ1-2	.	.	TRBV6-5	TGTGCCAGCAGTTACTCGAGTGGGCAGGTGATCTATGGCTACACCTTC	CASSYSSGQVIYGYTF
TRBJ2-3	.	.	TRBV4-1	TGCGCCAGCAGCCAATACACAGATACGCAGTATTTT	CASSQYTDTQYF
TRBJ1-2	TRBD1	.	TRBV9	TGTGCCAGCAGCGTAGCTGACAGGGGGCGCGAAGGCTACACCTTC	CASSVADRGREGYTF
TRBJ1-3	TRBD1	.	TRBV9	TGTGCCAGCAGCCCCCGGGACAGGTCTCCCACCATATATTTT	CASSPRDRSPTIYF
TRBJ1-5	TRBD1	once	TRBV30	TGTGCCTGGAGTGCGTCTCCCGGGACAGGGTTTCAGCCCCAGCATTTT	CAWSASPGTGFQPQHF
TRBJ2-5	.	.	TRBV15	TGTGCCACCAGCAGGTCCTTAGCGGAAGAGACCCAGTACTTC	CATSRSLAEETQYF
TRBJ2-7	.	few	TRBV5-5	TGTGCCAGCAGCTTACTGTCAGGGTCCTTTCGACGACCTAGCTACGAGCAGTACTTC	CASSLLSGSFRRPSYEQYF
TRBJ1-5	.	.	TRBV7-6	TGTGCCAGCAGCTTATACCAGGGTGAGCCCCAGCATTTT	CASSLYQGEPQHF
TRBJ2-7	.	.	TRBV6-5	TGTGCCAGCAGCCAGAGGGATCCGGACGAGCAGTACTTC	CASSQRDPDEQYF
TRBJ2-1	.	once	TRBV6-4	TGTGCCAGCAGTTACACCTCCCATCTCGGGGAGCAGTTCTTC	CASSYTSHLGEQFF
TRBJ1-1	.	.	TRBV2	TGTGCCAGCACCCGGACGGGGACTGAAGCTTTCTTT	CASTRTGTEAFF
TRBJ1-2	.	.	TRBV6-5	TGTGCCAGCAGCGGCGGACAGTATGGCTACACCTTC	CASSGGQYGYTF
TRBJ2-2	TRBD2	.	TRBV2	TGTGCCACCCTATCGGCGGGAGGGCCGAGGGACACCGGGGAGCTGTTTTTT	CATLSAGGPRDTGELFF
TRBJ2-3	.	once	TRBV6-5	TGTGCCAGCAGTTACGGGGCCATTAGCACAGATACGCAGTATTTT	CASSYGAISTDTQYF
TRBJ2-7	TRBD1	.	TRBV7-8	TGTGCCAGCAGCCAGACAGGGGATCTCTCCTACGAGCAGTACTTC	CASSQTGDLSYEQYF
TRBJ2-1	TRBD2	.	TRBV5-4	TGTGCCAGCAGGTTGGGGGGGACTAGCGAGAATGAGCAGTTCTTC	CASRLGGTSENEQFF
TRBJ2-5	.	.	TRBV5-1	TGCGCCAGCAGCTATACTGGGGCTGTGGAGACCCAGTACTTC	CASSYTGAVETQYF
TRBJ2-1	TRBD2	.	TRBV7-2	TGTGCCAGCAGCTTCAAAACCGGGACTAGCGTTAATGAGCAGTTCTTC	CASSFKTGTSVNEQFF
TRBJ1-6	TRBD1	.	TRBV6-5	TGTGCCAGCAGTCGCGCAGGGGGTAATTCACCCCTCCACTTT	CASSRAGGNSPLHF
TRBJ2-7	.	.	TRBV6-6	TGTGCCAGCAGTTACTCGTGGCAGGAGTCGGGAGAGCAGTACTTC	CASSYSWQESGEQYF
TRBJ2-5	TRBD2	once	TRBV4-3	TGCGCCAGCAGCCAAGTCGTGAGAGTCGGGGGGGAGACCCAGTACTTC	CASSQVVRVGGETQYF
TRBJ1-1	TRBD1	.	TRBV6-5	TGTGCCAGCAGGTCTACCGGGACAGGGAACACTGAAGCTTTCTTT	CASRSTGTGNTEAFF
TRBJ1-4	.	.	TRBV5-5	TGTGCCAGCAGCTTGGTCACAGATGCAACTAATGAAAAACTGTTTTTT	CASSLVTDATNEKLFF
TRBJ2-1	TRBD1	.	TRBV23-1	TGCGCCAGCAGTCAAGGGACAGTCTACAATGAGCAGTTCTTC	CASSQGTVYNEQFF
TRBJ1-1	TRBD1	.	TRBV7-2	TGTGCCAGCAGCTCCGGAGTCCGACAGGGGGAATTGCACACTGAAGCTTTCTTT	CASSSGVRQGELHTEAFF
TRBJ2-7	TRBD1	once	TRBV11-3	TGTGCCAGCAGCTTAAATCCCGGGACAGGGGCTGCCGAGCAGTACTTC	CASSLNPGTGAAEQYF
TRBJ2-2	.	.	TRBV7-2	TGTGCCAGCAGCCGTTCTCGACAGGCACACCTAAACGGGGAGCTGTTTTTT	CASSRSRQAHLNGELFF
TRBJ1-1	.	.	TRBV5-6	TGTGCCAGCAGCTTGAACAGTGGGAACACTGAAGCTTTCTTT	CASSLNSGNTEAFF
TRBJ1-5	.	.	TRBV5-3	TGTGCCAGAAGCTTATTGACAGGCCCTCAGCCCCAGCATTTT	CARSLLTGPQPQHF
TRBJ1-2	TRBD1	.	TRBV28	TGTGCCAGCAGTTTAGGCGCGGACAGGGGTAACTATGGCTACACCTTC	CASSLGADRGNYGYTF
TRBJ2-3	.	.	TRBV5-1	TGCGCCAGCAGGCCGGAGACCACAGATACGCAGTATTTT	CASRPETTDTQYF
TRBJ2-1	TRBD1	.	TRBV7-2	TGTGCCAGCAGCTCAGGGACAGGGGGGATCTACAATGAGCAGTTCTTC	CASSSGTGGIYNEQFF
TRBJ2-7	TRBD1	.	TRBV4-1	TGCGCCAGCAGCCAGGTTGGGACAGTGACCTACGAGCAGTACTTC	CASSQVGTVTYEQYF
TRBJ2-7	TRBD1	.	TRBV7-8	TGTGCCAGCAGCATCAGACAGGGTTCCGAGCAGTACTTC	CASSIRQGSEQYF
TRBJ1-3	.	.	TRBV28	TGTGCCAGCATTAGGTCCGCCGACAGGTCTGGAAACACCATATATTTT	CASIRSADRSGNTIYF
TRBJ2-5	.	.	TRBV11-3	TGTGCCAGCAGCAACAGGGACGGGGAGACCCAGTACTTC	CASSNRDGETQYF
TRBJ1-2	.	.	TRBV25-1	TGTGCCAGCAGTGAATTTCGGACAGTCGATGGCTACACCTTC	CASSEFRTVDGYTF
TRBJ1-1	.	.	TRBV2	TGTGCCAGCAGTGCGGAGGTCCTGAACACTGAAGCTTTCTTT	CASSAEVLNTEAFF
TRBJ2-5	TRBD1	.	TRBV15	TGTGCCACCAGCGAGGGACAGGGGGACGCCGGGGCGCAGTACTTC	CATSEGQGDAGAQYF
TRBJ1-2	TRBD1	.	TRBV7-9	TGTGCCAGCAGCTTTTCAGGGGGTCGGAGCTATGGCTACACCTTC	CASSFSGGRSYGYTF
TRBJ1-3	.	.	TRBV29-1	TGCAGCGTTGGATTGGGGCTGGGTGAAAACACCATATATTTT	CSVGLGLGENTIYF
TRBJ2-5	.	.	TRBV4-1	TGCGCCAGCAGCATTGTTTCGGGACCCCAGAGGGGGGAGACCCAGTACTTC	CASSIVSGPQRGETQYF
TRBJ2-1	.	.	TRBV30	TGTGCCTGGAGTATTTATAGGGGAAATGAGCAGTTCTTC	CAWSIYRGNEQFF
TRBJ1-5	.	many	TRBV6-6	TGTGCCAGCAGTCCAGCAGGAAATCAGCCCCAGCATTTT	CASSPAGNQPQHF
TRBJ2-7	.	.	TRBV7-2	TGTGCCAGCAGCCAGGTAACCTACGAGCAGTACTTC	CASSQVTYEQYF
TRBJ2-1	TRBD2	.	TRBV5-1	TGCGCCAGCAGGACTAGCGGGACCCCTCATAATGAGCAGTTCTTC	CASRTSGTPHNEQFF
TRBJ1-5	.	.	TRBV5-1	TGCGCCAGCAGCTTCGTTCCGAATCAGCCCCAGCATTTT	CASSFVPNQPQHF
TRBJ1-5	TRBD1	few	TRBV28	TGTGCCAGCAGTTTACGGGGACAGGTCAATCAGCCCCAGCATTTT	CASSLRGQVNQPQHF
TRBJ2-3	.	.	TRBV29-1	TGCAGCGTTGCTAAATCAGGGGCAGATACGCAGTATTTT	CSVAKSGADTQYF
TRBJ1-1	.	few	TRBV6-6	TGTGCCAGCAGTTACCGCAGGGCGAACACTGAAGCTTTCTTT	CASSYRRANTEAFF